The 32 T cell receptor beta chains presented below share a single source sample, sequenced in a study of cytomegalovirus exposure and HLA in healthy donors. Researchers ran the PCR with 60 Vbeta and 13 Jbeta primers. Sequencing was performed with immunoSEQ multiplex PCR; in TCRdb, only in-frame clones are kept and a portion is missing. Of about 180,000 clones in the sample, about 78% were seen once. Material: PBMCs. These receptors came from a woman between 45 and 65 years old in good health and CMV-seropositive.

The chain recombines TRBV5-1 with TRBJ2-2; 7 bases line up with TRBD2. The V segment lost 5 bases and the J segment 1 base; nucleotides outside the gene matches: 5. Germline CDR1 is SGHRS and CDR2 is YFSETQ. This CDR3 is 15 amino acids long. For the CDR3, the DNA is TGCGCCAGCAGAATCGGCGGGGGGAACACCGGGGAGCTGTTTTTT. This translates into CASRIGGGNTGELFF. Supplemented by reference TRBV5-1 and TRBJ2-2, the full variable domain reads KAGVTQTPRYLIKTRGQQVTLSCSPISGHRSVSWYQQTPGQGLQFLFEYFSETQRNKGNFPGRFSGRQFSNSRSEMNVSTLELGDSALYLCASRIGGGNTGELFFGEGSRLTVL.

V and J are TRBV15 and TRBJ1-5; 7 positions agree with TRBD1. CDR1 and CDR2 (germline): LNHNV, YYDKDF (reference sequence). V gave up 0 bases and J gave up 6 bases; unmatched junction bases: 2. The length of the CDR3 is 14 residues. The CDR3 spells CATSREGGSQPQHF. CDR3 in DNA: TGTGCCACCAGCAGAGAAGGGGGCAGTCAGCCCCAGCATTTT.

The rearrangement uses TRBV10-3 and TRBJ1-5; maybe TRBD1 (5 bases). The CDR3 totals 14 residues. Germline CDR1 reads ENHRY; CDR2 reads SYGVKD. With 3 bases removed from V and 11 bases from J, the gap between germline ends came to 17 bases. The CDR3, as DNA: TGTGCCATCAGTGAACACAGGAGCAACAGTGCCCAGCATTTT. This codes for CAISEHRSNSAQHF.

V gene TRBV11-1 combines with J gene TRBJ2-7, with TRBD1 identical over 8 bases. The germline CDR1 and CDR2 sequences are SGHAT and FQDESV (reference sequence). V was pared by 5 bases and J by 3 bases, with 6 bases of the junction left unmatched. The CDR3 is 14 residues long. As DNA, the CDR3 is TGTGCCAGCAGCCCCCGGACAGGGAACTACGAGCAGTACTTC. Amino acids: CASSPRTGNYEQYF.

J is TRBJ1-2 and V is TRBV15; possible D gene TRBD1, 5 bases. The CDR3 is 16 amino acids. V gave up 0 bases and J gave up 4 bases, with 15 bases separating them. CDR1 and CDR2 (germline): LNHNV, YYDKDF (reference sequence). CDR3 in DNA: TGTGCCACCAGCAGAGATTTCGGGGGTTTACTCTATGGCTACACCTTC. This translates into CATSRDFGGLLYGYTF.

CDR3 DNA sequence: TGTGCCAGCAGCCAGGACAGGGGGCTTACACCCCTCCACTTT. It encodes CASSQDRGLTPLHF. The chain couples TRBV5-4 to TRBJ1-6, with 11 bases aligning to TRBD1. The J segment lost 11 bases and the V segment lost 4 bases, leaving 5 bases of the junction unmatched. The germline CDR1 and CDR2 sequences are SGHNT and YYREEE (reference sequence). There are 14 residues in the CDR3.

CDR3 DNA sequence: TGCGCCAGCAGCCCAGAACAGAGCACAGATACGCAGTATTTT. Its translation: CASSPEQSTDTQYF. The chain combines TRBV5-1 with TRBJ2-3; D unresolved. V was clipped by 4 bases and J by 0 bases, with 9 bases between them. Germline values: CDR1 SGHRS, CDR2 YFSETQ. This CDR3 is 14 amino acids long.

This clone was picked up a small number of times. The chain has TRBV6-1 and TRBJ1-5; 11 positions agree with TRBD1. The CDR3 totals 14 residues. CDR1 and CDR2 (germline): MNHNS, SASEGT. V trimming: 6 bases; J trimming: 6 bases; junction bases outside the gene matches: 4. As DNA, the CDR3 is TGTGCCAGCAGGCGGACAGGGGGCGGTCAGCCCCAGCATTTT. It yields the protein CASRRTGGGQPQHF.

The chain has TRBV5-4 and TRBJ2-2, with 9 bases matching TRBD2. J gave up 4 bases and V 5 bases, and 6 bases lay outside the gene matches. Germline CDR1 reads SGHNT; CDR2 reads YYREEE (reference sequence). This CDR3 has 15 amino acids. The CDR3 nucleotides are TGTGCCAGCAGACGGGCGGGGGGGCCCACCGGGGAGCTGTTTTTT. It encodes CASRRAGGPTGELFF.

The chain joins TRBV6-5 to TRBJ1-5, with 9 positions matching TRBD1. The J segment lost 6 bases and the V segment lost 8 bases, leaving 5 bases of the junction unmatched. Germline V lookup: CDR1 MNHEY, CDR2 SVGAGI. CDR3 size: 13 residues. In nucleotides, the CDR3 is TGTGCCAGCGGGGACAGGGTAGGTCAGCCCCAGCATTTT. This translates into CASGDRVGQPQHF.

Turning to this clone: Additional DNA sequences in this sample encode the identical CDR3. The V call is TRBV6-6, the J call TRBJ2-7; the match to TRBD1 covers 7 bases. The CDR3 is made up of 13 amino acids. V dropped 5 bases and J dropped 3; count of bases not matched to a gene: 4. Germline V CDR1 and CDR2: MNHNY, SVGAGI (reference sequence). The CDR3 reads CASSLDRDYEQYF. The CDR3 nucleotides read TGTGCCAGCAGTCTCGACAGGGACTACGAGCAGTACTTC.

This clone appeared a few times. The J gene is TRBJ1-5, the V gene TRBV30, with TRBD1 matching 10 bases. V shed 1 base, J shed 10 bases, and the junction held 4 bases outside the gene matches. Germline V gene sequence: CDR1 GTSNPN, CDR2 SVGIG (reference sequence). This CDR3 has 13 residues. CDR3 region: CAWSADRGNPQHF. CDR3 in DNA: TGTGCCTGGAGTGCGGACAGGGGGAATCCCCAGCATTTT.

The chain has TRBV25-1 and TRBJ2-1, with TRBD2 matching over 12 bases. In germline, CDR1 is MGHDK, CDR2 SYGVNS. The CDR3 spans 16 residues. With V trimmed by 3 bases and J by 8 bases, 8 bases remained unmatched. For the CDR3, the DNA is TGTGCCAGCAGTGACCCTACTAGCGGGGGGTATCATGAGCAGTTCTTC. Its translation is CASSDPTSGGYHEQFF.

The rearrangement joins TRBV30 to TRBJ1-6, with TRBD1 as a possible D gene (5 bases). The CDR3 extends over 13 amino acids. The V and J ends lost 5 bases and 7 bases respectively, with 12 bases between them. Germline assignment: CDR1 GTSNPN and CDR2 SVGIG (reference sequence). CDR3 sequence (DNA): TGTGCCTGGGTCGTCCAGGGAAATTCACCCCTCCACTTT. Its protein is CAWVVQGNSPLHF.

This clone was picked up a small number of times. The rearrangement uses TRBV7-9 and TRBJ2-7; TRBD1 matches at 8 bases. The length of the CDR3 is 15 residues. The J segment lost 0 bases and the V segment lost 4 bases, leaving 5 bases of the junction unmatched. The germline V gene encodes CDR1 SEHNR and CDR2 FQNEAQ (reference sequence). The CDR3: CASSSPGQASYEQYF. The DNA for the CDR3 is TGTGCCAGCAGCTCCCCGGGACAGGCCTCCTACGAGCAGTACTTC.

V is TRBV7-2 and J is TRBJ2-7; TRBD2 matches at 10 bases. The CDR3 is 15 amino acids. The germline gives CDR1 SGHTA, CDR2 FQGNSA. J lost 1 base, V lost 4 bases, and 4 bases had no gene match. In DNA, the CDR3 is TGTGCCAGCAGCTCCAGGACTAGCGGTTCCTACGAGCAGTACTTC. Encoded protein: CASSSRTSGSYEQYF.

The J gene is TRBJ1-2, the V gene TRBV5-1; 9 nucleotides match TRBD1. The V gene end was trimmed by 1 base and the J gene end by 2 bases; junction bases not matched to a gene: 0. The CDR3 extends over 14 amino acids. Germline CDR1 SGHRS, CDR2 YFSETQ. The CDR3 DNA reads as TGCGCCAGCAGCTTGACAGGGGGCAACTATGGCTACACCTTC. The encoded protein is CASSLTGGNYGYTF.

V gene TRBV9 combines with J gene TRBJ2-7; unclear D gene. The CDR3 loop spans 13 amino acids. V shed 4 bases and J shed 4 bases, with 12 bases lying between them. Germline assignment: CDR1 SGDLS and CDR2 YYNGEE. CDR3 coding DNA: TGTGCCAGCAGCCCAGACGAGACTTACGAGCAGTACTTC. It is translated as CASSPDETYEQYF.

This clone occurred a few times. The rearrangement links TRBV30 to TRBJ2-5, with 7 positions matching TRBD2. The germline CDR1 and CDR2 sequences are GTSNPN and SVGIG (reference sequence). The V segment lost 4 bases and the J segment 4 bases; nucleotides outside the gene matches: 3. This CDR3 has 12 residues. CDR3 sequence (DNA): TGTGCCTGGACCCAGCGGGGAGAGACCCAGTACTTC. Protein product: CAWTQRGETQYF.

The rearrangement uses TRBV2 and TRBJ2-1; the D gene is possibly TRBD1 (5 bases). The length of the CDR3 is 13 residues. V was trimmed by 4 bases and J by 6 bases, leaving 10 bases between them. From germline, CDR1 is SNHLY and CDR2 FYNNEI. The CDR3 loop is CASSGIGANEQFF. The CDR3 bases are TGTGCCAGCAGTGGTATAGGGGCCAATGAGCAGTTCTTC.

The CDR3 DNA reads TGTGCCAGCAGCCGGGGACTAGCGGGGGACTTGCAAGAGACCCAGTACTTC. Amino acid sequence: CASSRGLAGDLQETQYF. The V and J genes are TRBV5-4 and TRBJ2-5; 14 nucleotides agree with TRBD2. Germline-derived CDR1 and CDR2 are SGHNT and YYREEE (reference sequence). V trimming: 4 bases; J trimming: 2 bases; junction bases outside the gene matches: 7. The CDR3 has 17 amino acids.

The chain links TRBV12-5 to TRBJ2-5; 8 positions match TRBD1. V dropped 2 bases and J dropped 1; count of bases not matched to a gene: 6. The CDR3 length is 16 residues. CDR1 is LGHNT and CDR2 is FRNRAP in the germline V gene. The CDR3 here is CASGLSTGDFQETQYF. CDR3 nucleotide sequence: TGTGCTAGTGGTTTGTCGACAGGGGACTTCCAAGAGACCCAGTACTTC.

The V call is TRBV5-1, the J call TRBJ1-5; unclear D gene. Germline CDR1 SGHRS, CDR2 YFSETQ. The length of the CDR3 is 13 residues. Trimming left V 0 bases short and J 4 bases short, with 5 bases between. CDR3 DNA sequence: TGCGCCAGCAGCTTGGACTGGAATCAGCCCCAGCATTTT. Protein product: CASSLDWNQPQHF.

In this sample, this clone turned up once. The chain links TRBV18 to TRBJ1-3; D is unclear. There are 14 residues in the CDR3. Germline values: CDR1 KGHSH, CDR2 LQKENI. Deletions cut 3 bases from V and 0 bases from J, with 6 bases between. CDR3 sequence reads: CASSPTVSGNTIYF. The CDR3 DNA reads as TGTGCCAGCTCACCCACGGTCTCTGGAAACACCATATATTTT.

This clone has just a few counts. The V call is TRBV10-1, the J call TRBJ1-1; TRBD1 is a possible D gene (5 bases). V dropped 3 bases and J dropped 4 bases, with 9 bases sitting between them. Germline V lookup: CDR1 WNHNN, CDR2 SYGVQD (reference sequence). This CDR3 is built from 13 residues. CDR3 coding DNA: TGCGCCAGCAGTGATGGCGGGGGCACTGAAGCTTTCTTT. It is translated as CASSDGGGTEAFF.

The rearrangement links TRBV11-2 to TRBJ2-4; 7 bases are a match to TRBD1. The CDR3 loop spans 17 amino acids. The V and J ends lost 1 base and 0 bases, in that order; junction bases with no gene match: 6. Germline-derived CDR1 and CDR2 are SGHAT and FQNNGV. CDR3 in amino acids: CASSLGRQGLAKNIQYF. CDR3 nucleotides: TGTGCCAGCAGCTTAGGTAGACAGGGATTAGCCAAAAACATTCAGTACTTC.

The chain is built from TRBV6-6 and TRBJ2-1; no clear D. Germline CDR1 is MNHNY and CDR2 is SVGAGI (reference sequence). The CDR3 totals 13 residues. V dropped 6 bases and J dropped 1 base, with 7 bases sitting between them. CDR3 amino acids: CASSSGSYNEQFF. The CDR3 DNA reads TGTGCCAGCAGCTCCGGTTCCTACAATGAGCAGTTCTTC.

The chain carries TRBV5-1 and TRBJ2-1; 7 bases match TRBD1. There are 15 residues in the CDR3. V trimming: 5 bases; J trimming: 0 bases; junction bases outside the gene matches: 5. Looked up from germline, CDR1 is SGHRS and CDR2 is YFSETQ. For the CDR3, the DNA is TGCGCCAGCAGAGCAGAGGGGGCCTCCTACAATGAGCAGTTCTTC. Translating it yields CASRAEGASYNEQFF.

This clone was picked up one time. V and J are TRBV11-2 and TRBJ2-7, with TRBD2 identical over 9 bases. The CDR3 consists of 15 residues. Germline lookup yields CDR1 SGHAT and CDR2 FQNNGV. Trimming at V came to 6 bases and at J to 2 bases, leaving 8 bases not matched to a gene. The CDR3 region has the DNA TGTGCCAGCAGTATAGGGCGGGGGGGCCCCTACGAGCAGTACTTC. Translation gives CASSIGRGGPYEQYF.

J is TRBJ2-7 and V is TRBV10-3, with D maybe TRBD1 (6 bases). V was cut by 3 bases and J by 1 base, with 10 bases left in between. Per the germline V gene, CDR1 is ENHRY and CDR2 is SYGVKD. This CDR3 has 14 amino acids. The CDR3 coding sequence is TGTGCCATCAGTGACCACAGGGTATCCTACGAGCAGTACTTC. Protein product: CAISDHRVSYEQYF.

The genes are TRBV6-1 and TRBJ2-6; D is ambiguous. The CDR3 sequence is 14 residues long. Germline V gives CDR1 MNHNS, CDR2 SASEGT. V was cut by 4 bases and J by 4 bases, with 8 bases left in between. The CDR3 is CASSVLRGANVLTF. DNA of the CDR3: TGTGCCAGCAGTGTCCTGAGGGGGGCCAACGTCCTGACTTTC.

The CDR3 loop is CATNAVPNSPLHF. The CDR3 nucleotides are TGTGCCACCAATGCAGTACCAAATTCACCCCTCCACTTT. V gene TRBV15 combines with J gene TRBJ1-6; no clear D. The V end was cut by 7 bases, the J end by 7 bases, with 11 bases between. CDR1 is LNHNV and CDR2 is YYDKDF in the germline V gene (reference sequence). This CDR3 is 13 amino acids long.